The 27 T cell receptor beta chains given below trace back to one sample, sequenced in a study of cytomegalovirus exposure and HLA in healthy donors. PCR employed 60 Vbeta and 13 Jbeta primers. Sequencing was performed with immunoSEQ multiplex PCR; in TCRdb, only in-frame clones are kept and a portion is missing. The profile shows roughly 150,000 clones, 60% to 85% of them singletons. Source material: PBMCs. The source is a man between 40 and 49 years old in good health and CMV-seropositive.

The chain recombines TRBV4-1 with TRBJ1-4; 8 bases line up with TRBD1. The CDR3 totals 16 residues. The V and J ends lost 4 bases and 4 bases, in that order; junction bases with no gene match: 8. Germline values: CDR1 MGHRA, CDR2 YSYEKL. CDR3 DNA: TGCGCCAGCAGCCCGTCCTCAGGGGGCCTTAATGAAAAACTGTTTTTT. This sequence encodes CASSPSSGGLNEKLFF.

V and J are TRBV6-6 and TRBJ2-5; 8 bases are a match to TRBD2. The J call may be faulty, since TRBJ2-7 better matches the DNA end. The CDR3 has 15 residues. Looked up from germline, CDR1 is MNHNY and CDR2 is SVGAGI (reference sequence). CDR3 nucleotides: TGTGCCAGCAGTTACTCGATTGCGGGAGGCTACGAGCAGTACTTC. This encodes CASSYSIAGGYEQYF.

The rearrangement joins TRBV28 to TRBJ1-3; 10 nucleotides agree with TRBD1. Germline CDR1 reads MDHEN; CDR2 reads SYDVKM. The length of the CDR3 is 19 residues. With 1 base clipped from V and 0 bases from J, the junction kept 9 bases outside the gene matches. The CDR3 region has the DNA TGTGCCAGCAGTTTATTTTGGACAGGGGGTAGAGTCTCTGGAAACACCATATATTTT. Translating it yields CASSLFWTGGRVSGNTIYF.

This clone occurred once. The chain combines TRBV9 with TRBJ2-1; tentatively, D is TRBD2 (6 bases). Germline-derived CDR1 and CDR2 are SGDLS and YYNGEE. V was clipped by 7 bases and J by 7 bases, with 9 bases between them. The CDR3 has 11 residues. CDR3 residues: CASRGRNEQFF. CDR3 bases: TGTGCCAGCCGTGGGAGGAATGAGCAGTTCTTC. The full variable domain, with the rest looked up from reference TRBV9 and TRBJ2-1, is DSGVTQTPKHLITATGQRVTLRCSPRSGDLSVYWYQQSLDQGLQFLIQYYNGEERAKGNILERFSAQQFPDLHSELNLSSLELGDSALYFCASRGRNEQFFGPGTRLTVL.

The chain links TRBV30 to TRBJ2-7, with a tentative D call TRBD1 (6 bases). CDR3 length: 14 amino acids. Germline loops: CDR1 GTSNPN, CDR2 SVGIG (reference sequence). V lost 5 bases, J lost 3 bases, and 17 bases lay in between. The DNA of the CDR3 is TGTGCCTGGCATCCCGGGACAACCCTCTACGAGCAGTACTTC. Residues: CAWHPGTTLYEQYF.

The chain combines TRBV28 with TRBJ2-7; 11 bases fit TRBD2. The junction had 9 bases not matched to a gene; V was cut back by 7 bases and J by 4 bases. CDR3 size: 15 residues. The V gene's germline CDR1 is MDHEN and CDR2 SYDVKM. DNA of the CDR3: TGTGCCAGCATGCCTACCGGGACTAGCGGATACGAGCAGTACTTC. Its translation: CASMPTGTSGYEQYF.

The rearrangement joins TRBV5-4 to TRBJ1-1; TRBD1 matches at 9 bases. The germline gives CDR1 SGHNT, CDR2 YYREEE (reference sequence). The trim removed 4 bases at V and 3 bases at J, leaving 7 bases unmatched. This CDR3 spans 15 amino acids. The chain's CDR3 is CASSTTGGGYTEAFF. As DNA, the CDR3 is TGTGCCAGCAGCACTACAGGGGGCGGGTACACTGAAGCTTTCTTT.

The chain employs TRBV29-1 and TRBJ2-7; TRBD1 matches at 7 bases. In germline, CDR1 is SQVTM, CDR2 ANQGSEA. This CDR3 is built from 15 residues. V was clipped by 0 bases and J by 0 bases; unmatched bases: 5. The CDR3: CSVEDRQGVSYEQYF. The DNA for the CDR3 is TGCAGCGTTGAAGATCGTCAGGGGGTCTCCTACGAGCAGTACTTC.

The V gene is TRBV29-1, the J gene TRBJ2-1; 10 bases align to TRBD2. Germline V gene data show CDR1 as SQVTM and CDR2 as ANQGSEA. The V segment lost 5 bases and the J segment 5 bases; nucleotides outside the gene matches: 6. The length of the CDR3 is 14 residues. The CDR3 here is CSVYLAGVNNEQFF. CDR3 sequence (DNA): TGCAGCGTTTATCTAGCGGGAGTCAACAATGAGCAGTTCTTC.

This chain connects TRBV11-2 to TRBJ1-1; unclear D gene. Trimming shortened V by 6 bases and J by 2 bases, and 16 bases separated the two germline ends. Germline-derived CDR1 and CDR2 are SGHAT and FQNNGV. The CDR3 covers 15 residues. The CDR3 is CASSPPPARNTEAFF. The CDR3 DNA is TGTGCCAGCAGTCCCCCACCAGCGCGAAACACTGAAGCTTTCTTT.

Only a few counts were recorded for this clone. The chain carries TRBV5-4 and TRBJ1-2; the match to TRBD1 covers 7 bases. Germline V gives CDR1 SGHNT, CDR2 YYREEE (reference sequence). V trimming: 5 bases; J trimming: 2 bases; junction bases outside the gene matches: 6. The CDR3 is 14 residues long. CDR3 sequence: CASRSLTGNYGYTF. CDR3 coding DNA: TGTGCCAGCAGGTCCCTGACAGGGAACTATGGCTACACCTTC.

The chain uses TRBV11-2 and TRBJ1-1; D is undetermined. Germline V gives CDR1 SGHAT, CDR2 FQNNGV. Trimming shortened V by 0 bases and J by 1 base, and 9 bases separated the two germline ends. The CDR3 loop spans 15 amino acids. The DNA of the CDR3 is TGTGCCAGCAGCTTAGAAGCAACAGCGAACACTGAAGCTTTCTTT. Translating gives CASSLEATANTEAFF.

The chain links TRBV6-6 to TRBJ2-2, with D tentatively TRBD1 (5 bases). V was clipped by 6 bases and J by 2 bases, with 16 bases between them. The CDR3 sequence is 16 residues long. Germline V gene sequence: CDR1 MNHNY, CDR2 SVGAGI (reference sequence). The CDR3, as DNA: TGTGCCAGCAGCCCAATGACAGTTTCTAACACCGGGGAGCTGTTTTTT. This sequence encodes CASSPMTVSNTGELFF.

Only a few counts were recorded for this clone. The CDR3 bases are TGTGCCAGCAGGACCCCCGGACTAGCGGGATCTGTAGCCAAAAACATTCAGTACTTC. Translating gives CASRTPGLAGSVAKNIQYF. This chain connects TRBV2 to TRBJ2-4; 12 nucleotides line up with TRBD2. J lost 0 bases, V lost 6 bases, and 12 bases had no gene match. Germline loops: CDR1 SNHLY, CDR2 FYNNEI. The CDR3 runs 19 residues.

This chain uses TRBV2 with TRBJ2-6; 8 bases match TRBD2. With V trimmed by 4 bases and J by 2 bases, 4 bases remained unmatched. The CDR3 is 16 amino acids. Germline lookup yields CDR1 SNHLY and CDR2 FYNNEI. The CDR3 sequence is CASSVVRGAGANVLTF. CDR3 DNA: TGTGCCAGCAGTGTTGTGCGGGGGGCTGGGGCCAACGTCCTGACTTTC.

The chain recombines TRBV13 with TRBJ1-1; 7 bases line up with TRBD1. Germline assignment: CDR1 PRHDT and CDR2 FYEKMQ (reference sequence). CDR3 length: 18 residues. V gave up 4 bases and J gave up 0 bases; unmatched junction bases: 14. The CDR3, as DNA: TGTGCCAGCAGCTCCTCGCTAAAACCGGGACAGCTGAACACTGAAGCTTTCTTT. Amino acids: CASSSSLKPGQLNTEAFF. The full variable domain, in which reference TRBV13 and TRBJ1-1 provide the parts outside the CDR3, is AAGVIQSPRHLIKEKRETATLKCYPIPRHDTVYWYQQGPGQDPQFLISFYEKMQSDKGSIPDRFSAQQFSDYHSELNMSSLELGDSALYFCASSSSLKPGQLNTEAFFGQGTRLTVV.

The gene calls are TRBV18 and TRBJ2-7; the D is unclear. Trimming left V 1 base short and J 5 bases short, with 9 bases between. Germline CDR1 is KGHSH and CDR2 is LQKENI. This CDR3 region has 13 residues. The CDR3 is CASSPRGLHEQYF. The CDR3 DNA reads TGTGCCAGCTCACCACGTGGGCTCCACGAGCAGTACTTC.

The CDR3 sequence is CASSLGEGVNYEQYF. As DNA, the CDR3 is TGTGCCAGCAGCTTGGGGGAGGGTGTAAATTACGAGCAGTACTTC. The chain is built from TRBV5-4 and TRBJ2-7; TRBD2 matches at 7 bases. With 0 bases clipped from V and 4 bases from J, the junction kept 7 bases outside the gene matches. This CDR3 is built from 15 residues. The germline V gene has CDR1 SGHNT and CDR2 YYREEE (reference sequence).

V usage is TRBV7-2 and J usage is TRBJ2-7; D unclear. Looked up from germline, CDR1 is SGHTA and CDR2 is FQGNSA. Between the trimmed V and J ends, which lost 5 bases and 7 bases, there was a span of 9 bases. The CDR3 contains 11 residues. The CDR3 spells CASSESWEQYF. The CDR3, as DNA: TGTGCCAGCAGCGAGTCGTGGGAGCAGTACTTC.

The CDR3 DNA follows: TGCAGCGTTGAGTCAGGACTTAACTATGGCTACACCTTC. Its protein is CSVESGLNYGYTF. V gene TRBV29-1 combines with J gene TRBJ1-2, with D unclear. The length of the CDR3 is 13 residues. Germline assignment: CDR1 SQVTM and CDR2 ANQGSEA. Between the trimmed V and J ends, which lost 3 bases and 1 base, there was a span of 9 bases.

The chain carries TRBV2 and TRBJ1-5; maybe TRBD1 (6 bases). The CDR3 is 14 residues long. V was pared by 4 bases and J by 14 bases, with 21 bases between. From germline, CDR1 is SNHLY and CDR2 FYNNEI. The CDR3 reads CASSGSGVSPREHF. In DNA, the CDR3 is TGTGCCAGCAGTGGGTCAGGGGTAAGCCCCCGTGAGCATTTT.

This clone was seen a single time. The V call is TRBV4-2, the J call TRBJ2-3, with TRBD2 matching 10 bases. The CDR3 is made up of 20 amino acids. V was pared by 2 bases and J by 5 bases, with 19 bases of the junction left unmatched. Per the germline V gene, CDR1 is LGHNA and CDR2 is YNFKEQ. In nucleotides, the CDR3 is TGTGCCAGCAGCCAAAGACAATTGGCTAGCGGGAGCAACTTGGTAGATACGCAGTATTTT. Amino acids: CASSQRQLASGSNLVDTQYF.

The chain employs TRBV5-1 and TRBJ2-7; 8 nucleotides agree with TRBD1. Trimming cost V 5 bases and J 4 bases; bases outside gene matches: 11. This CDR3 has 15 residues. Germline CDR1 reads SGHRS; CDR2 reads YFSETQ. In DNA, the CDR3 is TGCGCCAGCAGTTCCGGACAGGGAACCAATTACGAGCAGTACTTC. Translating gives CASSSGQGTNYEQYF.

The V gene is TRBV18, the J gene TRBJ1-1, with 7 bases lining up with TRBD1. The CDR3 runs to 14 residues. The germline V gene encodes CDR1 KGHSH and CDR2 LQKENI. V gave up 6 bases and J gave up 0 bases; unmatched junction bases: 4. The CDR3 protein is CASSLQGLNTEAFF. The DNA of the CDR3 is TGTGCCAGCTCTCTACAGGGGTTGAACACTGAAGCTTTCTTT.

This chain uses TRBV7-2 with TRBJ2-2; TRBD1 matches at 8 bases. The CDR3 sequence is 14 residues long. CDR1 SGHTA and CDR2 FQGNSA come from the germline V gene. The junction had 5 bases not matched to a gene; V was cut back by 6 bases and J by 5 bases. CDR3 sequence reads: CASRFQGATGELFF. The CDR3 DNA reads TGTGCCAGCAGATTCCAGGGGGCGACCGGGGAGCTGTTTTTT.

The rearrangement links TRBV19 to TRBJ2-1; 8 bases align to TRBD2. The CDR3 is 15 amino acids. Germline assignment: CDR1 LNHDA and CDR2 SQIVND (reference sequence). V lost 10 bases, J lost 3 bases, and 11 bases stayed unmatched. CDR3 protein: CATSKERELYNEQFF. In DNA form, the CDR3 reads TGTGCCACCTCTAAGGAGCGGGAGCTCTACAATGAGCAGTTCTTC. Using reference TRBV19 and TRBJ2-1 for the parts outside the CDR3, the full variable domain is DGGITQSPKYLFRKEGQNVTLSCEQNLNHDAMYWYRQDPGQGLRLIYYSQIVNDFQKGDIAEGYSVSREKKESFPLTVTSAQKNPTAFYLCATSKERELYNEQFFGPGTRLTVL.

The chain uses TRBV25-1 and TRBJ2-7; D is unresolved. Germline V gives CDR1 MGHDK, CDR2 SYGVNS. The CDR3 contains 11 residues. V was clipped by 3 bases and J by 3 bases, with 3 bases between them. The CDR3 coding sequence is TGTGCCAGCAGTGACTACTACGAGCAGTACTTC. Its protein product is CASSDYYEQYF.